This passage covers 25 T cell receptor beta chains from one sample sequenced in a study of blood T cells in healthy people across ages (dated by TCRdb to the mid-2010s). The library was obtained by 5' RACE. Sequenced using an Illumina HiSeq 2500. A second PCR of roughly 6 to 11 cycles was run with a J-beta primer mix and a sample-barcoded 5' primer. Using fastp trimming at Q25 and MiXCR clonotype assembly, TCRdb reanalyzed the public sequencing data and kept in-frame beta chains. Every CDR3 protein is listed once, alongside the most common genes and DNA of its rows. In this sample the table shows approximately 900,000 distinct CDR3 sequences, roughly 48% of which occur a single time. About an eighth of the sample is in the top ten clones. The specimen sequenced was blood. All receptors derive from a man aged 25-40 years in good health.

J is TRBJ2-7 and V is TRBV6-6; the D gene could be TRBD1 or TRBD2 (6 bases each). Germline loops: CDR1 MNHNY, CDR2 SVGAGI (reference sequence). The length of the CDR3 is 14 residues. Trimming cost V 6 bases and J 1 base, with 13 bases left between them. The CDR3 DNA follows: TGTGCCAGCAGGGAGGGGGGACGGTCCTACGAGCAGTACTTC. This translates into CASREGGRSYEQYF.

This chain uses TRBV7-9 with TRBJ2-5; D assignment may be TRBD1 or TRBD2 (5 bases each). CDR3 length equals 16 residues. V lost 2 bases and J lost 0, with 13 bases in between. The V gene's germline CDR1 is SEHNR and CDR2 FQNEAQ (reference sequence). In DNA form, the CDR3 reads TGTGCCAGCAGCTTAAGGGACCTCTCCGACCAAGAGACCCAGTACTTC. Protein product: CASSLRDLSDQETQYF.

This clonotype was seen only a few times. The chain recombines TRBV5-1 with TRBJ2-7; D uncertain. The CDR3 runs 12 residues. The germline V and J ends were trimmed by 3 bases and 5 bases, with 9 bases remaining between them. Germline CDR1 reads SGHRS; CDR2 reads YFSETQ. The CDR3 region is CASSSPADEQYF. DNA of the CDR3: TGCGCCAGCAGCTCCCCGGCCGACGAGCAGTACTTC.

V gene TRBV7-9 combines with J gene TRBJ2-5, with 11 bases lining up with TRBD2. Germline V gene data show CDR1 as SEHNR and CDR2 as FQNEAQ (reference sequence). This CDR3 region has 15 residues. Unmatched junction bases numbered 3, after V lost 6 bases and J lost 0 bases. The CDR3 sequence: CASSPGLADQETQYF. DNA for the CDR3: TGTGCCAGCAGTCCGGGACTAGCGGACCAAGAGACCCAGTACTTC.

The chain combines TRBV3-1 with TRBJ2-3, with no clear D. The CDR3 consists of 15 residues. Trimming removed 4 bases from V and 0 bases from J, with 11 bases in between. Germline CDR1 is LGHDT and CDR2 is YNNKEL (reference sequence). The DNA for the CDR3 is TGTGCCAGCAGCCCGGGCCTCGTGAGCACAGATACGCAGTATTTT. It is translated as CASSPGLVSTDTQYF.

The chain has TRBV10-3 and TRBJ2-7, with 7 bases matching TRBD1. This CDR3 is 13 amino acids long. Per germline, CDR1 ENHRY and CDR2 SYGVKD. The V gene end was trimmed by 10 bases and the J gene end by 1 base; junction bases not matched to a gene: 7. For the CDR3, the DNA is TGTGCCACCCGGGACAGTTCATCCTACGAGCAGTACTTC. Translating it yields CATRDSSSYEQYF.

This clonotype has only a few counts. The genes are TRBV27 and TRBJ1-4; 9 bases are shared with TRBD1. After removal of 4 bases from V and 6 bases from J, the junction contained 6 bases not matched to a gene. CDR3 size: 15 residues. Germline CDR1 MNHEY, CDR2 SMNVEV (reference sequence). CDR3 bases: TGTGCCAGCAGTTCACACAGGGGGCGAGATGAAAAACTGTTTTTT. This encodes CASSSHRGRDEKLFF.

This clonotype appeared a single time. The chain links TRBV7-2 to TRBJ1-2; no clear D. V lost 3 bases and J 5 bases, leaving 16 bases between the germline ends. Germline CDR1 and CDR2: SGHTA and FQGNSA. The CDR3 is 15 amino acids. DNA for the CDR3: TGTGCCAGCAGCTTCCCCGACCCGGCCAAATATGGCTACACCTTC. The encoded protein is CASSFPDPAKYGYTF.

Regarding this clonotype: A much larger clone lies a single base off, so this may be a read error. The chain joins TRBV4-1 to TRBJ2-1, with 9 bases that match TRBD2. Judging by the DNA end, TRBJ2-7 fits better; the J call may be wrong. CDR1 is MGHRA and CDR2 is YSYEKL in the germline V gene. This CDR3 has 16 residues. CDR3 in amino acids: CASSQEERGAYNEQYF. For the CDR3, the DNA is TGCGCCAGCAGCCAAGAGGAGCGGGGGGCCTACAATGAGCAGTACTTC.

J is TRBJ2-1 and V is TRBV4-3; no firm D call. V was trimmed by 0 bases and J by 2 bases, leaving 11 bases between them. Germline loops: CDR1 LGHNA, CDR2 YSLEER. This CDR3 comprises 16 residues. CDR3 bases: TGCGCCAGCAGCCAAGAGAGAAGGACGGCCTACAATGAGCAGTTCTTC. Protein product: CASSQERRTAYNEQFF.

V usage is TRBV20-1 and J usage is TRBJ1-1; 10 bases align to TRBD1. The CDR3 has 16 residues. The V segment lost 6 bases and the J segment 0 bases; nucleotides outside the gene matches: 10. Per the germline V gene, CDR1 is DFQATT and CDR2 is SNEGSKA (reference sequence). In nucleotides, the CDR3 is TGCAGTGCGGGAAGGACAGGGGGTGGGATGAACACTGAAGCTTTCTTT. Residues: CSAGRTGGGMNTEAFF.

CDR3 amino acids: CSAAGLVRRTGELFF. The DNA of the CDR3 is TGCAGTGCCGCGGGACTCGTAAGGAGGACCGGGGAGCTGTTTTTT. V and J are TRBV20-1 and TRBJ2-2; D possibly corresponds to TRBD2 (6 bases). The length of the CDR3 is 15 residues. CDR1 and CDR2 from the germline V gene are DFQATT and SNEGSKA (reference sequence). Deletions cut 6 bases from V and 5 bases from J, with 19 bases between.

This clonotype has ten or more counts. The chain couples TRBV20-1 to TRBJ2-7; D not certain. V was cut by 6 bases and J by 6 bases, with 12 bases left in between. Germline CDR1 DFQATT, CDR2 SNEGSKA (reference sequence). This CDR3 contains 11 residues. The CDR3 DNA reads TGCAGTGCAACGGGCCCGCGCGAGCAGTACTTC. Its translation is CSATGPREQYF.

This clonotype was seen more than once but under ten times. The chain has TRBV20-1 and TRBJ2-7; TRBD1 matches at 9 bases. This CDR3 comprises 13 residues. The ends lost 5 bases at V and 3 bases at J; junction bases unmatched: 5. Germline-derived CDR1 and CDR2 are DFQATT and SNEGSKA (reference sequence). The CDR3 here is CSAYRDRDYEQYF. CDR3 sequence (DNA): TGCAGTGCTTACCGGGACAGGGACTACGAGCAGTACTTC.

The chain couples TRBV20-1 to TRBJ2-3; 9 positions match TRBD1. V shed 3 bases and J 3 bases; nucleotides not matched to a gene: 7. CDR3 length: 15 amino acids. Germline loops: CDR1 DFQATT, CDR2 SNEGSKA (reference sequence). CDR3 nucleotide sequence: TGCAGTGCTAGGGACAGGACAGGGGAGACAGATACGCAGTATTTT. It is translated as CSARDRTGETDTQYF.

A word on this clonotype: With a much larger clone just one base away, this may be a read error. The J gene is TRBJ2-1, the V gene TRBV20-1, with D perhaps given as TRBD1 or TRBD2 (6 bases each). CDR1 is DFQATT, CDR2 SNEGSKA, per germline (reference sequence). The CDR3 consists of 19 residues. The CDR3 coding sequence is TGCCGTGCTAGAGATTTAGGGGGACCTAGGGGCGGGGACGCCAATGAGCAGTTCTTC. Protein product: CRARDLGGPRGGDANEQFF.

This clonotype was recorded once. The junction departs from the called germline gene at one end, perhaps through a read error. V usage is TRBV20-1 and J usage is TRBJ1-5; 7 bases are shared with TRBD1. Germline values: CDR1 DFQATT, CDR2 SNEGSKA (reference sequence). This CDR3 comprises 14 residues. DNA of the CDR3: TGCGGTGCTAGAGGGGGCTTTAGCAATCAGCCCCAGCATTTT. Translating gives CGARGGFSNQPQHF.

The chain has TRBV5-6 and TRBJ1-1; unclear D gene. Germline V lookup: CDR1 SGHDT, CDR2 YYEEEE. The V end lost 1 base, the J end lost 0 bases, and 10 bases lay between the germline ends. The CDR3 is made up of 15 amino acids. CDR3 in DNA: TGTGCCAGCAGCTTGTCATGGGAAATGAACACTGAAGCTTTCTTT. It translates to CASSLSWEMNTEAFF. Full variable domain (missing parts from reference TRBV5-6 and TRBJ1-1): DAGVTQSPTHLIKTRGQQVTLRCSPKSGHDTVSWYQQALGQGPQFIFQYYEEEERQRGNFPDRFSGHQFPNYSSELNVNALLLGDSALYLCASSLSWEMNTEAFFGQGTRLTVV.

This clonotype has more than one count but fewer than ten. V gene TRBV4-1 combines with J gene TRBJ2-5; D is ambiguous. CDR1 is MGHRA and CDR2 is YSYEKL in the germline V gene. This CDR3 contains 15 residues. Trimming pared 2 bases from V and 1 base from J, leaving 11 bases between. Written as DNA, the CDR3 is TGCGCCAGCAGCCAACTTCCGGGTCTCCAAGAGACCCAGTACTTC. It yields the protein CASSQLPGLQETQYF.

The V call is TRBV6-5, the J call TRBJ2-3, with D possibly matching TRBD1 (5 bases). Germline V lookup: CDR1 MNHEY, CDR2 SVGAGI. The V end was cut by 7 bases, the J end by 5 bases, with 16 bases between. CDR3 length equals 14 residues. CDR3 amino acids: CASTPGRGRDTQYF. CDR3 DNA: TGTGCCAGCACCCCCGGTAGGGGTAGAGATACGCAGTATTTT.

This clonotype was seen more than once but under ten times. This sequence joins TRBV7-2 and TRBJ2-3; 7 nucleotides match TRBD2. Germline V gives CDR1 SGHTA, CDR2 FQGNSA. V was clipped by 3 bases and J by 0 bases; unmatched bases: 3. There are 15 residues in the CDR3. The CDR3 sequence: CASSFWTRSTDTQYF. CDR3 nucleotide sequence: TGTGCCAGCAGCTTTTGGACTAGGAGCACAGATACGCAGTATTTT.

The chain links TRBV20-1 to TRBJ2-7, with D perhaps given as TRBD1 or TRBD2 (5 bases each). There are 13 residues in the CDR3. V shed 4 bases and J shed 4 bases, with 14 bases lying between them. CDR1 and CDR2 from the germline V gene are DFQATT and SNEGSKA (reference sequence). CDR3 nucleotide sequence: TGCAGTGCTAACCGGGACGGGCGATACGAGCAGTACTTC. It encodes CSANRDGRYEQYF.

The CDR3 here is CASSYAVYNSPLHF. The CDR3 DNA is TGTGCCAGCAGTTATGCAGTTTATAATTCACCCCTCCACTTT. The chain recombines TRBV6-5 with TRBJ1-6; D gene unclear. The V end was cut by 3 bases, the J end by 4 bases, with 7 bases between. Germline V gives CDR1 MNHEY, CDR2 SVGAGI. The length of the CDR3 is 14 residues.

On this clonotype: The junction and the germline gene differ at one end; a read error may be behind it. The chain carries TRBV27 and TRBJ2-4; a weak D match, TRBD1 (6 bases). The J call may be mistaken, given a closer DNA end match to TRBJ2-7. CDR3 size: 13 residues. CDR1 is MNHEY, CDR2 SMNVEV, per germline (reference sequence). This CDR3 reads CASILGQHYEQYF. The CDR3 DNA is TGTGCCAGCATTTTAGGACAGCACTACGAGCAGTACTTC.

The rearrangement links TRBV20-1 to TRBJ2-3, with 10 bases matching TRBD2. Per the germline V gene, CDR1 is DFQATT and CDR2 is SNEGSKA (reference sequence). V shed 6 bases and J 4 bases; nucleotides not matched to a gene: 10. The CDR3 is made up of 15 amino acids. CDR3 in amino acids: CSAPESGGAADTQYF. DNA for the CDR3: TGCAGTGCCCCAGAGAGCGGGGGGGCAGCAGATACGCAGTATTTT.